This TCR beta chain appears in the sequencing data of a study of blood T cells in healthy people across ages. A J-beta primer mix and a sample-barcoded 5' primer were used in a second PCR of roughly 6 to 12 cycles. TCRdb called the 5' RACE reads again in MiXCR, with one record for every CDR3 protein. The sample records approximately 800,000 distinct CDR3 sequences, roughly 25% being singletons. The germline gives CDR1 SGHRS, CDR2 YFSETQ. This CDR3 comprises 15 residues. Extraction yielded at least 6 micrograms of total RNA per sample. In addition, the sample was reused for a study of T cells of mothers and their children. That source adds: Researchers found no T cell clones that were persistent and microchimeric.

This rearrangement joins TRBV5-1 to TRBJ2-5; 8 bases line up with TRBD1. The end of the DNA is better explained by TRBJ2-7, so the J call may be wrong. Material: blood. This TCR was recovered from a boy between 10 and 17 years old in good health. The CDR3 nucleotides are TGCGCCAGCAGCTTTCCGGACAGGGATGGGTACGAGCAGTACTTC. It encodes CASSFPDRDGYEQYF.